This T cell receptor beta chain comes out of a study of OX40 agonist ivuxolimab in advanced cancers. Profiled with immunoSEQ multiplex PCR; TCRdb holds only in-frame clones, not every one. Among around 84,000 clones, approximately 93% were seen once, and the ten largest hold approximately 11%. Germline V lookup: CDR1 LNHDA, CDR2 SQIVND (reference sequence). The CDR3 length is 15 residues. V gave up 5 bases and J gave up 3 bases, with 15 bases separating them. The rearrangement uses TRBV19 and TRBJ2-3; no firm D call. This specimen was CD4+ or CD8+ T cells sorted from blood, taken in a trial of the OX40 agonist ivuxolimab. This TCR came from an adult with an advanced solid tumor such as melanoma, head and neck, liver or kidney cancer. The CDR3 DNA sequence: TGTGCCAGTAGTCCGTACCCCATAGGAACAGATACGCAGTATTTT. Protein: CASSPYPIGTDTQYF.